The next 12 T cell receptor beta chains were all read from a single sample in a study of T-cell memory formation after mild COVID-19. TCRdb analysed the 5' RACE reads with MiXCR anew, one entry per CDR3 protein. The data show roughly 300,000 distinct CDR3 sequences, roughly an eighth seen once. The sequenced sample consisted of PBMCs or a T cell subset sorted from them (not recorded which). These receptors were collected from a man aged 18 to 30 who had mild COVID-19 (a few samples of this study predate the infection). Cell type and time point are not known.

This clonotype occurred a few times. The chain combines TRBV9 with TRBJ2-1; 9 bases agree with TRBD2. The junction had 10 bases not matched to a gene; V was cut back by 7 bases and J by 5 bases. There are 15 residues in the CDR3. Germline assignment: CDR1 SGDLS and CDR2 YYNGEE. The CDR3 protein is CASARLAGMNNEQFF. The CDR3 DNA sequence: TGTGCCAGCGCACGGCTAGCGGGGATGAACAATGAGCAGTTCTTC.

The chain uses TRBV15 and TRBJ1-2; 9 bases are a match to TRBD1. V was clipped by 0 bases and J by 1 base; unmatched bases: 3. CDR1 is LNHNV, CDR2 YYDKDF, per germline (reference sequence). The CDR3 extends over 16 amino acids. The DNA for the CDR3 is TGTGCCACCAGCAGAGAAAGGGGACAGGGTAACTATGGCTACACCTTC. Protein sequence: CATSRERGQGNYGYTF.

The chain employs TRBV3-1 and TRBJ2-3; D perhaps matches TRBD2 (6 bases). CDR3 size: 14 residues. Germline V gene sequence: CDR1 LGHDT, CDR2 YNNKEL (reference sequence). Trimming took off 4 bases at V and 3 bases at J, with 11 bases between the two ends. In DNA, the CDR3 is TGTGCCAGCAGCCGGGACTTTGGGACAGATACGCAGTATTTT. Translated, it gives CASSRDFGTDTQYF.

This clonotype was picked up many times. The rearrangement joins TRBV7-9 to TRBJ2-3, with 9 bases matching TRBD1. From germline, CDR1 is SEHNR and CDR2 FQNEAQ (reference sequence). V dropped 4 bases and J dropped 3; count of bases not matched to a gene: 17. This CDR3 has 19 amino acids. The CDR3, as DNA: TGTGCCAGCAGCTCCCGTATAATTAGGACAGGGGAGGGTACAGATACGCAGTATTTT. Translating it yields CASSSRIIRTGEGTDTQYF.

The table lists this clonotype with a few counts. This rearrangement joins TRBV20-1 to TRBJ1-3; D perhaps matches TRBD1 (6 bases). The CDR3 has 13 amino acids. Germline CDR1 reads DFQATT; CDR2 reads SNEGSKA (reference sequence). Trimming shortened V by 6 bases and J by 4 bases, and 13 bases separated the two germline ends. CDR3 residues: CSADGTLGNTIYF. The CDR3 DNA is TGCAGTGCCGACGGGACACTCGGAAACACCATATATTTT.

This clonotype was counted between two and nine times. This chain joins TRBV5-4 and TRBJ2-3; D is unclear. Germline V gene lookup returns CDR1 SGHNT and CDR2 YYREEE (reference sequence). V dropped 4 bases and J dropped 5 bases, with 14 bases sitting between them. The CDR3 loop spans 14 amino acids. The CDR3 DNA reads TGTGCCAGCAGCCTACCGGTCAGTCAAGATACGCAGTATTTT. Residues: CASSLPVSQDTQYF. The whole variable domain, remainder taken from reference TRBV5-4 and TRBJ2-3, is ETGVTQSPTHLIKTRGQQVTLRCSSQSGHNTVSWYQQALGQGPQFIFQYYREEENGRGNFPPRFSGLQFPNYSSELNVNALELDDSALYLCASSLPVSQDTQYFGPGTRLTVL.

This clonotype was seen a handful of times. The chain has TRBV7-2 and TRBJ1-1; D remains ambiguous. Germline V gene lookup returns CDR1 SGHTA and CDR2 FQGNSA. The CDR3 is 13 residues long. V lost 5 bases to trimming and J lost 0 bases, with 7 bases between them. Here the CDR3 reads CASSPQLNTEAFF. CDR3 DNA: TGTGCCAGCAGCCCCCAGCTGAACACTGAAGCTTTCTTT.

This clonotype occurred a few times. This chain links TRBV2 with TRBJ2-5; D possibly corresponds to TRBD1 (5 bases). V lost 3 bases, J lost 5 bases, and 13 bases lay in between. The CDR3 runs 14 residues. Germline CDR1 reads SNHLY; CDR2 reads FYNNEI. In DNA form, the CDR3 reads TGTGCCAGCAGTGATACAGGCGGCCCCGAGACCCAGTACTTC. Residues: CASSDTGGPETQYF.

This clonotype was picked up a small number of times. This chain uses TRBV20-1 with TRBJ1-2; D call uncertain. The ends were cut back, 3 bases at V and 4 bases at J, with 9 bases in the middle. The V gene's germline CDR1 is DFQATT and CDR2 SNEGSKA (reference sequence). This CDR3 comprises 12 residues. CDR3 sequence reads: CSASVRGYGYTF. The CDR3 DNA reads TGCAGTGCTAGCGTCCGCGGCTATGGCTACACCTTC.

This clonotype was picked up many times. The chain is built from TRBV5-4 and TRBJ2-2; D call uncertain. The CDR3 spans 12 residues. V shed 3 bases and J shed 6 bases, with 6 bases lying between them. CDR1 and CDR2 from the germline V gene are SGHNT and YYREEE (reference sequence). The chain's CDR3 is CASSSVAGELFF. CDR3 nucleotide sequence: TGTGCCAGCAGCTCCGTCGCCGGGGAGCTGTTTTTT.

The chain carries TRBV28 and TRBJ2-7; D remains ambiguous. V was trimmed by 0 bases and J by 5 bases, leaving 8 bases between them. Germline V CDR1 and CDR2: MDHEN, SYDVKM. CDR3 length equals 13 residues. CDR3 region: CASSLWGYHEQYF. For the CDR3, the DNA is TGTGCCAGCAGTTTATGGGGTTACCACGAGCAGTACTTC.

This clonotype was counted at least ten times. CDR3 DNA: TGTGCCAGCAGTGGGACCCACAACACTGAAGCTTTCTTT. It codes for CASSGTHNTEAFF. This chain uses TRBV12-3 or TRBV12-4 with TRBJ1-1, with D maybe TRBD1 (5 bases). There are 13 residues in the CDR3. The V end was cut by 5 bases, the J end by 2 bases, with 9 bases between.